A selection of T cell receptor beta chains follows, all from one sample in a study of CD8 T cells in ankylosing spondylitis. Via MiXCR, TCRdb re-called the 5' RACE reads, giving one row per CDR3 protein. The data contain roughly 120,000 distinct CDR3 sequences, about 13% of them singletons. Sample: blood, either unsorted or a sorted T cell fraction (not recorded which). These receptors came from a female donor with ankylosing spondylitis or in good health (not recorded which). The CDR3 runs from the conserved cysteine through the conserved F or W. D genes are given only for firm matches. Where a row states a size, it is once, few, many or the class of an expanded clone; other rows omit it.

v_gene	d_gene	j_gene	abundance	CDR3nt	CDR3aa
TRBV6-1	TRBD2	TRBJ2-3	NA	TGTGCCAGCAGCCCCAAATTTCGGGAGGCCCCCACAGATACGCAGTATTTT	CASSPKFREAPTDTQYF
TRBV6-5	TRBD2	TRBJ2-7	few	TGTGCCAGCAGTTACTCGAGAGCGGGACTTCTAAACGAGCAGTACTTC	CASSYSRAGLLNEQYF
TRBV12-3/TRBV12-4	NA	TRBJ2-2	many	TGTGCCAGCAGACCGTTAGGACAGCAGAACACCGGGGAGCTGTTTTTT	CASRPLGQQNTGELFF
TRBV29-1	NA	TRBJ1-2	many	TGCAGCGTTGAAGATGGCAGGGCCCCCAACTATGGCTACACCTTC	CSVEDGRAPNYGYTF
TRBV12-3/TRBV12-4	NA	TRBJ1-5	NA	TGTGCCAGCAGTTTCGGGGGGGGACATCAGCCCCAGCATTTT	CASSFGGGHQPQHF
TRBV28	TRBD1	TRBJ1-6	many	TGTGCCAGCAGTTTGGACAGGGGATCCTATAATTCACCCCTCCACTTT	CASSLDRGSYNSPLHF
TRBV11-2	TRBD1	TRBJ2-7	many	TGTGCCAGCAGCCGTGGGACAGAATCACCCTACGAGCAGTACTTC	CASSRGTESPYEQYF
TRBV15	NA	TRBJ2-2	many	TGTGCCACCAGCAGAGGTTCGAGGGAGCTGTTTTTT	CATSRGSRELFF
TRBV5-1	TRBD2	TRBJ2-7	NA	TGCGCCAGCAGTTCCGGACTAGACCTCTCCTACGAGCAGTACTTC	CASSSGLDLSYEQYF
TRBV10-2	TRBD2	TRBJ2-5	NA	TGCGCCAGCAGCGCAAGGACTAGCGGGAGACTTCAAGAGACCCAGTACTTC	CASSARTSGRLQETQYF
TRBV7-7	NA	TRBJ2-1	few	TGTGCTAGCAGCCGGGGTACCAGCCCCAATGAGCAGTTCTTC	CASSRGTSPNEQFF
TRBV20-1	TRBD1	TRBJ2-6	NA	TGCAGTGCTAGGGCCCGGGACAGGGTGTTTTCTGGGGCCAACGTCCTGACTTTC	CSARARDRVFSGANVLTF
TRBV6-1	TRBD1	TRBJ1-2	few	TGTGCCAGCATCACAACAGGGGGCCGGGGCTACACCTTC	CASITTGGRGYTF
TRBV28	NA	TRBJ2-4	few	TGTGCCAGCAGCCCCCCTCTCGGGGGTACCAAAAACATTCAGTACTTC	CASSPPLGGTKNIQYF
TRBV28	NA	TRBJ2-1	many	TGTGCCAGCAAGGGGGGGTCGACAGGGACCTCCAATGAGCAGTTCTTC	CASKGGSTGTSNEQFF
TRBV7-2	NA	TRBJ1-2	many	TGTGCCAGCAGCTTAGGTCCAGTCAACTATGGCTACACCTTC	CASSLGPVNYGYTF
TRBV2	NA	TRBJ2-5	many	TGTGCCAGGGGACTCCAAGAGACCCAGTACTTC	CARGLQETQYF
TRBV4-1	NA	TRBJ2-3	many	TGCGCCAGCAGCCAACCGGGCACAGATACGCAGTATTTT	CASSQPGTDTQYF
TRBV5-1	TRBD2	TRBJ2-5	NA	TGCGCCAGCAGCTTCCGGCTAGCGGAGATACAAGAGACCCAGTACTTC	CASSFRLAEIQETQYF
TRBV3-1	NA	TRBJ2-7	once	TGTGCCAGCAGCCAAGAACATAGCCGAACCAAGCAGTACTTC	CASSQEHSRTKQYF
TRBV5-1	NA	TRBJ2-5	NA	TGCGCCAGCAGCTTGGAAGGGGATCGCACGCAGACCCAGTACTTC	CASSLEGDRTQTQYF
TRBV20-1	NA	TRBJ2-5	many	TGCAGTGCTAGAGGGGCCAGGGACCAGCAACAAGAGACCCAGTACTTC	CSARGARDQQQETQYF
TRBV6-1	NA	TRBJ1-2	NA	TGTGCCAGCCAACTGACCAACTATGGCTACACCTTC	CASQLTNYGYTF
TRBV5-1	TRBD2	TRBJ2-1	NA	TGCGCCAGCAGCCCCGGGACTAGCCGCTCCTTAGGAAATGAGCAGTTCTTC	CASSPGTSRSLGNEQFF
TRBV5-1	NA	TRBJ2-3	NA	TGCGCCAGCAGCGGGGGAAACACAGATACGCAGTATTTT	CASSGGNTDTQYF
TRBV7-9	TRBD1	TRBJ1-4	NA	TGTGCCAGCAGCCCCGGACAGGGCCTGGGAGAAAAACTGTTTTTT	CASSPGQGLGEKLFF
TRBV9	NA	TRBJ2-1	many	TGTGCCAGCAGCGAGGGGGGGAATGAGCAGTTCTTC	CASSEGGNEQFF
TRBV5-1	NA	TRBJ2-7	NA	TGCGCCAGCAGATACCACAGGGACAACTACGAGCAGTACTTC	CASRYHRDNYEQYF
TRBV12-3/TRBV12-4	TRBD2	TRBJ2-5	NA	TGTGCCAGCAGCCCTCGACTAGCGGGAGCGGGAGAGACCCAGTACTTC	CASSPRLAGAGETQYF
TRBV18	NA	TRBJ2-5	NA	TGTGCCAGCTCACCACAGGACAGAAACCAAGAGACCCAGTACTTC	CASSPQDRNQETQYF
TRBV5-1	TRBD1	TRBJ2-3	NA	TGCGCCAGCAGCTTCCAGGGGGTTAGTGCAGATACGCAGTATTTT	CASSFQGVSADTQYF
TRBV29-1	TRBD1	TRBJ1-2	NA	TGCAGCGTTGAATCCGACAGGGGCTATGGCTACACCTTC	CSVESDRGYGYTF
TRBV15	TRBD1	TRBJ2-1	few	TGTGCCACCAGCAGTGGACAGGGGGCCTTCTCCTACAATGAGCAGTTCTTC	CATSSGQGAFSYNEQFF
TRBV12-3/TRBV12-4	NA	TRBJ1-5	few	TGTGCCAGCAGTCTTTTAGGGAAGCAGCCCCAGCATTTT	CASSLLGKQPQHF
TRBV11-2	NA	TRBJ1-3	few	TGTGCCAGCAGCTTAGTGGGGGGAAATGGAAACACCATATATTTT	CASSLVGGNGNTIYF
TRBV2	TRBD1	TRBJ1-2	few	TGTGCCAGCAGTGTGACAGGGTTTGGCTACACCTTC	CASSVTGFGYTF
TRBV5-1	TRBD1	TRBJ2-1	NA	TGCGCCAGCAGCCGGGGACAGGGGGCTGGTAGGAATAAGCAGTTCTTC	CASSRGQGAGRNKQFF
TRBV15	TRBD1	TRBJ1-5	NA	TGTGCCACCAGCAGAGAATCCCCAGGGGGAGGCAATCAGCCCCAGCATTTT	CATSRESPGGGNQPQHF
TRBV20-1	NA	TRBJ1-6	many	TGCAGTGCTAGAACGACAGGAGGCAATTCACCCCTCCACTTT	CSARTTGGNSPLHF
TRBV12-3/TRBV12-4	NA	TRBJ2-5	few	TGTGCCAGCAGCGACATTGTTCAAGAGACCCAGTACTTC	CASSDIVQETQYF
TRBV10-3	NA	TRBJ1-2	many	TGTGCCATCAGTGGTTCACAGAGTCTGGGCTACACCTTC	CAISGSQSLGYTF
TRBV15	TRBD1	TRBJ1-2	NA	TGTGCCACCAGCAGGGACAGGCTCACCGAGATCCCCTATGGCTACACCTTC	CATSRDRLTEIPYGYTF